The 21 T cell receptor beta chains given below trace back to one sample, sequenced in a study of OX40 agonist ivuxolimab in advanced cancers. Only in-frame clones appear in the TCRdb table, and some are missing; sequencing was by immunoSEQ multiplex PCR. The table lists approximately 49,000 clones, 70% to 90% of them singletons. Specimen: CD4+ or CD8+ T cells sorted from blood, collected in a trial of the OX40 agonist ivuxolimab. Source of these receptors: an adult with an advanced solid tumor such as melanoma, head and neck, liver or kidney cancer.

The chain combines TRBV5-1 with TRBJ2-7, with a tentative D call TRBD2 (5 bases). The V end lost 0 bases, the J end lost 5 bases, and 12 bases lay between the germline ends. The germline gives CDR1 SGHRS, CDR2 YFSETQ. The CDR3 sequence is 14 residues long. The CDR3 region has the DNA TGCGCCAGCAGCTTGGGGGATGAGGGCAACGAGCAGTACTTC. This codes for CASSLGDEGNEQYF.

The rearrangement joins TRBV4-1 to TRBJ2-1; TRBD2 matches at 10 bases. Trimming took 1 base from V and 4 from J; bases not matched to a gene: 7. The CDR3 is 17 amino acids. The germline V gene encodes CDR1 MGHRA and CDR2 YSYEKL. The DNA of the CDR3 is TGCGCCAGCAGCCAAGTTACGACTAGCGGGTATTACAATGAGCAGTTCTTC. Protein product: CASSQVTTSGYYNEQFF.

DNA for the CDR3: TGCGCCAGCCGAATTACAGGACAGTCTTACGAGCAGTACTTC. It yields the protein CASRITGQSYEQYF. This rearrangement joins TRBV5-1 to TRBJ2-7; D is possibly TRBD1 (6 bases). CDR3 length equals 14 residues. Germline loops: CDR1 SGHRS, CDR2 YFSETQ. V lost 7 bases, J lost 4 bases, and 18 bases lay in between.

The V gene is TRBV21-1, the J gene TRBJ1-5; TRBD1, the table's D call, lacks a check against the DNA. TRBV21-1 represents a pseudogene. CDR3 length equals 17 residues. The CDR3 spells CASSSPLDSHSNQPQHF. Here the CDR3 DNA reads TGTGCCAGCAGCTCCCCTTTAGACAGCCATAGCAATCAGCCCCAGCATTTT.

V and J are TRBV27 and TRBJ2-3; D uncertain. This CDR3 comprises 12 residues. Between the trimmed V and J ends, which lost 5 bases and 0 bases, there was a span of 3 bases. Germline values: CDR1 MNHEY, CDR2 SMNVEV (reference sequence). CDR3 region: CASSPSTDTQYF. The CDR3 nucleotides are TGTGCCAGCAGTCCAAGCACAGATACGCAGTATTTT.

This clone is a singleton in its sample. The rearrangement uses TRBV10-3 and TRBJ2-2; D gene uncertain. The V end was cut by 9 bases, the J end by 5 bases, with 10 bases between. The CDR3 length is 12 residues. The germline gives CDR1 ENHRY, CDR2 SYGVKD. The CDR3 sequence is CAITDGTGELFF. The CDR3 DNA sequence: TGTGCCATTACGGACGGGACCGGGGAGCTGTTTTTT.

The chain has TRBV5-1 and TRBJ1-1, with D unclear. This CDR3 spans 13 amino acids. The V end was cut by 3 bases, the J end by 2 bases, with 8 bases between. Germline lookup yields CDR1 SGHRS and CDR2 YFSETQ. CDR3 coding DNA: TGCGCCAGCAGCTCTTTGATAAACACTGAAGCTTTCTTT. This sequence encodes CASSSLINTEAFF.

The chain couples TRBV7-3 to TRBJ2-3, with D unclear. This CDR3 has 15 residues. The germline V gene has CDR1 SGHTA and CDR2 FQGTGA. Trimming cost V 1 base and J 0 bases, with 8 bases left between them. The CDR3 DNA reads as TGTGCCAGCAGCTTAAATCACGTCAGCACAGATACGCAGTATTTT. Translation: CASSLNHVSTDTQYF. The whole variable domain, remainder taken from reference TRBV7-3 and TRBJ2-3, is GAGVSQTPSNKVTEKGKYVELRCDPISGHTALYWYRQSLGQGPEFLIYFQGTGAADDSGLPNDRFFAVRPEGSVSTLKIQRTERGDSAVYLCASSLNHVSTDTQYFGPGTRLTVL.

The chain employs TRBV7-2 and TRBJ1-1; a weak D match, TRBD1 (6 bases). V dropped 2 bases and J dropped 0 bases, with 10 bases sitting between them. Germline V gene data show CDR1 as SGHTA and CDR2 as FQGNSA. This CDR3 comprises 15 residues. The CDR3 coding sequence is TGTGCCAGCAGCTTACTGGGACACATGAACACTGAAGCTTTCTTT. This encodes CASSLLGHMNTEAFF.

This clone was seen a few times. The chain carries TRBV9 and TRBJ2-3; no clear D. Trimming took off 4 bases at V and 5 bases at J, with 8 bases between the two ends. Germline values: CDR1 SGDLS, CDR2 YYNGEE. The CDR3 extends over 12 amino acids. The CDR3 coding sequence is TGTGCCAGCAGCCCGCGCTTAGATACGCAGTATTTT. Residues: CASSPRLDTQYF.

V gene TRBV5-6 combines with J gene TRBJ2-3; D remains ambiguous. This CDR3 spans 14 amino acids. The germline V gene encodes CDR1 SGHDT and CDR2 YYEEEE. Trimming left V 6 bases short and J 3 bases short, with 14 bases between. The CDR3: CASILASMTDTQYF. The DNA for the CDR3 is TGTGCCAGCATCCTGGCTAGTATGACAGATACGCAGTATTTT.

This clone was detected only once. The CDR3 loop reads CASSPGQNYGYTF. The CDR3 DNA sequence: TGTGCCAGCAGTCCGGGACAAAACTATGGCTACACCTTC. The rearrangement joins TRBV6-6 to TRBJ1-2; tentative D call: TRBD1 (6 bases). Germline CDR1 reads MNHNY; CDR2 reads SVGAGI (reference sequence). V lost 5 bases, J lost 2 bases, and 9 bases lay in between. CDR3 size: 13 residues.

The rearrangement joins TRBV9 to TRBJ1-3; D is undetermined. The CDR3 sequence is 17 residues long. Trimming removed 0 bases from V and 3 bases from J, with 16 bases in between. Germline-derived CDR1 and CDR2 are SGDLS and YYNGEE. The CDR3 bases are TGTGCCAGCAGCGTAGCCCCCCCGGGATCTGGTGGAAACACCATATATTTT. Translated: CASSVAPPGSGGNTIYF.

This clone was seen more than once but under ten times. This chain uses TRBV6-1 with TRBJ1-5; no reliable D call. The CDR3 has 15 residues. Per germline, CDR1 MNHNS and CDR2 SASEGT. Trimming stripped 3 bases from V and 5 bases from J, with 14 bases between. CDR3 sequence reads: CASSDGPIFDQPQHF. CDR3 coding DNA: TGTGCCAGCAGTGACGGCCCTATATTTGATCAGCCCCAGCATTTT.

The gene calls are TRBV18 and TRBJ2-5, with 13 bases that match TRBD2. Germline values: CDR1 KGHSH, CDR2 LQKENI. The length of the CDR3 is 16 residues. Trimming removed 6 bases from V and 2 bases from J; junction bases left unmatched: 6. CDR3 region: CASSPRLAGGQETQYF. The CDR3, as DNA: TGTGCCAGCTCGCCCCGACTAGCGGGGGGTCAAGAGACCCAGTACTTC.

The table lists this clone with a count of one. V and J are TRBV7-2 and TRBJ2-7; TRBD2 matches 9 bases. This CDR3 comprises 12 residues. V was clipped by 2 bases and J by 7 bases; unmatched bases: 0. CDR1 is SGHTA and CDR2 is FQGNSA in the germline V gene. CDR3 nucleotides: TGTGCCAGCAGCTTACTAGCGGGAGAGCAGTACTTC. This sequence encodes CASSLLAGEQYF.

This clone has only one observation. V and J are TRBV5-6 and TRBJ1-4; no clear D. Germline V CDR1 and CDR2: SGHDT, YYEEEE. This CDR3 comprises 15 residues. Trimming removed 0 bases from V and 7 bases from J, with 13 bases in between. The CDR3 region has the DNA TGTGCCAGCAGCTTGGGGACGGGGAGTGGTGAAAAACTGTTTTTT. Its translation: CASSLGTGSGEKLFF.

This chain joins TRBV5-1 and TRBJ1-3, with a possible D match to TRBD1 (6 bases). Germline V CDR1 and CDR2: SGHRS, YFSETQ. With 0 bases removed from V and 4 bases from J, the gap between germline ends came to 8 bases. This CDR3 is built from 14 residues. This chain's CDR3 is CASSLGTDGNTIYF. The CDR3 DNA reads as TGCGCCAGCAGCTTGGGGACAGACGGAAACACCATATATTTT.

The V and J genes are TRBV28 and TRBJ1-3; no reliable D call. CDR1 and CDR2 (germline): MDHEN, SYDVKM. The CDR3 has 17 residues. Between the trimmed V and J ends, which lost 2 bases and 0 bases, there was a span of 14 bases. CDR3 protein: CASSLRSGSPSGNTIYF. CDR3 in DNA: TGTGCCAGCAGTTTAAGGTCGGGCAGTCCCTCTGGAAACACCATATATTTT. Together with reference TRBV28 and TRBJ1-3, the CDR3 gives the full variable domain: DVKVTQSSRYLVKRTGEKVFLECVQDMDHENMFWYRQDPGLGLRLIYFSYDVKMKEKGDIPEGYSVSREKKERFSLILESASTNQTSMYLCASSLRSGSPSGNTIYFGEGSWLTVV.

The V call is TRBV6-1, the J call TRBJ2-7; TRBD1 aligns across 10 bases. Per the germline V gene, CDR1 is MNHNS and CDR2 is SASEGT. The J segment lost 2 bases and the V segment lost 5 bases, leaving 3 bases of the junction unmatched. The CDR3 is 14 amino acids. The CDR3 spells CASSRTGGTYEQYF. The CDR3, as DNA: TGTGCCAGCAGTCGGACAGGGGGGACCTACGAGCAGTACTTC.

The chain carries TRBV6-1 and TRBJ2-7, with 7 bases matching TRBD1. V trimming: 5 bases; J trimming: 0 bases; junction bases outside the gene matches: 7. Germline CDR1 is MNHNS and CDR2 is SASEGT. The CDR3 extends over 15 amino acids. The CDR3: CASSPGTVPSYEQYF. CDR3 in DNA: TGTGCCAGCAGTCCCGGGACAGTACCCTCCTACGAGCAGTACTTC.